This T cell receptor beta chain was obtained from a study of identical twins. This clonotype has more than one count but fewer than ten. Each cDNA held unique molecular identifiers, and template switching gave it a universal primer site. TCRdb processed the 5' RACE reads anew with MiXCR; each CDR3 protein has one entry. The sample holds 400,000 to 650,000 distinct CDR3 sequences, 20% to 25% seen once. Germline CDR1 is DFQATT and CDR2 is SNEGSKA (reference sequence). The V segment lost 0 bases and the J segment 5 bases; nucleotides outside the gene matches: 3. This CDR3 has 14 residues. The sample was also reused in another study, on T cells expressing NK-cell markers. That publication notes: Once again these clonotypes came out on top in the CD3+CD56-NKG2C+ fraction of several donors.

The rearrangement uses TRBV20-1 and TRBJ2-2, with 7 bases that match TRBD2. Sequences were obtained from CD4+ T cells sorted from blood. The TCR was taken from a woman between 18 and 29 years old in good health. The CDR3 DNA follows: TGCAGTGCTAGAGAACTAGCGAGAACCGGGGAGCTGTTTTTT. As protein: CSARELARTGELFF.